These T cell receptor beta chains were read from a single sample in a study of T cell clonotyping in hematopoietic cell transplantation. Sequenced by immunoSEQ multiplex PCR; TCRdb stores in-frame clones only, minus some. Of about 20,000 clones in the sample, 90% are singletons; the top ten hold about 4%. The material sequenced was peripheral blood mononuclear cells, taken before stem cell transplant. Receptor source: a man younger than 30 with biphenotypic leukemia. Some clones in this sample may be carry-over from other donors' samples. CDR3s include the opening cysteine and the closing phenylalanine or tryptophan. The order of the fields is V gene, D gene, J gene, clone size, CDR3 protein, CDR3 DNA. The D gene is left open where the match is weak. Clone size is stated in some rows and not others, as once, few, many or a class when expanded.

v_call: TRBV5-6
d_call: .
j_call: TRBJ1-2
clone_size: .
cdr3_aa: CASSLHRNYGYTF
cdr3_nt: TGTGCCAGCAGCCTCCACCGGAATTATGGCTACACCTTC

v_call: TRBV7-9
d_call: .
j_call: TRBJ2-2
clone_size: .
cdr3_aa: CASTLLPGAGELFF
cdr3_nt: TGTGCCAGCACCTTACTCCCTGGGGCCGGGGAGCTGTTTTTT

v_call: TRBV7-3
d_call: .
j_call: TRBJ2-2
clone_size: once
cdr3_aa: CASSLMGYSAPGELFF
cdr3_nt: TGTGCCAGCAGCTTAATGGGGTACTCAGCCCCCGGGGAGCTGTTTTTT

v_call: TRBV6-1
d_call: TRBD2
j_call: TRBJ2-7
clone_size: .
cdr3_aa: CASSAQGLAGGPPYEQYF
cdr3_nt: TGTGCCAGCAGTGCCCAGGGACTAGCGGGGGGGCCCCCCTACGAGCAGTACTTC

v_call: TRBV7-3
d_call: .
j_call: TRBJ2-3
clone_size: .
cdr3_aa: CASSLSDRFSTDTQYF
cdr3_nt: TGTGCCAGCAGCTTAAGCGACCGATTTAGCACAGATACGCAGTATTTT

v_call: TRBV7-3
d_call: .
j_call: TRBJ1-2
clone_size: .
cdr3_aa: CASAFGGGYGYTF
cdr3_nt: TGTGCCAGCGCCTTCGGGGGGGGCTATGGCTACACCTTC

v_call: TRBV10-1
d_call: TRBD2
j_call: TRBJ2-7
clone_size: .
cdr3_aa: CASSESSGGFLGEQYF
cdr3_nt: TGCGCCAGCAGTGAGTCTAGCGGGGGCTTTTTGGGCGAGCAGTACTTC

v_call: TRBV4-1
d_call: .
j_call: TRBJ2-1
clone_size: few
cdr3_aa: CASSQGGSGMIEQFF
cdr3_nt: TGCGCCAGCAGCCAAGGGGGTAGCGGTATGATCGAGCAGTTCTTC

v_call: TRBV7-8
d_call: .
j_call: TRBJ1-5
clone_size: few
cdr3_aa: CASSVQMNGNQPQHF
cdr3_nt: TGTGCCAGCAGCGTACAAATGAATGGCAATCAGCCCCAGCATTTT

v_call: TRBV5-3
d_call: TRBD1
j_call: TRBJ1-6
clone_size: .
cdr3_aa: CARYKGTGPENSPLHF
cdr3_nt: TGTGCCAGATATAAGGGGACAGGGCCTGAGAATTCACCCCTCCACTTT

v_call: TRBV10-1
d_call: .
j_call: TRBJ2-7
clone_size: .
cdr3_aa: CASSVNTAYEQYF
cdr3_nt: TGCGCCAGCAGTGTAAACACAGCCTACGAGCAGTACTTC

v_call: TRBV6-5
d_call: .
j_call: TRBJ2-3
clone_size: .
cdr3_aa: CASSYGGVTDTQYF
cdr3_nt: TGTGCCAGCAGTTACGGCGGGGTCACAGATACGCAGTATTTT

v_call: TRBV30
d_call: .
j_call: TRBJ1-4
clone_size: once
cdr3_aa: CAWSVGEGNEKLFF
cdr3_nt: TGTGCCTGGAGTGTGGGGGAGGGAAATGAAAAACTGTTTTTT

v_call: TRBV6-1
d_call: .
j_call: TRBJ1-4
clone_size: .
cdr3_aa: CARGARAGVNEKLFF
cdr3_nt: TGTGCCAGAGGGGCCAGGGCGGGAGTGAATGAAAAACTGTTTTTT

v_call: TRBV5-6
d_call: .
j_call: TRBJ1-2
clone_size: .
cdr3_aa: CASSLVDHSNYGYTF
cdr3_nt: TGTGCCAGCAGCTTGGTAGACCACTCGAACTATGGCTACACCTTC

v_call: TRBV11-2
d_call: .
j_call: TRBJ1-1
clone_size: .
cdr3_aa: CASSPGGNTEAFF
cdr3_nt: TGTGCCAGCAGCCCTGGGGGGAACACTGAAGCTTTCTTT

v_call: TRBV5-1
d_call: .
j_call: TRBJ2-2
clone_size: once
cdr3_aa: CASSLNSDTGELFF
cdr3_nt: TGCGCCAGCAGCTTGAACAGCGACACCGGGGAGCTGTTTTTT

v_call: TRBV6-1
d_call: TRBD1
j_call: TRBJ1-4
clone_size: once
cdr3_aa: CASSAALDRKEKLFF
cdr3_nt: TGTGCCAGCAGCGCCGCTTTGGACAGGAAGGAAAAACTGTTTTTT

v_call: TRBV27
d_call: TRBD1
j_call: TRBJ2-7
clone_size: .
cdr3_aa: CASSPDRGIHEQYF
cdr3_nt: TGTGCCAGCAGTCCCGACAGGGGAATTCACGAGCAGTACTTC

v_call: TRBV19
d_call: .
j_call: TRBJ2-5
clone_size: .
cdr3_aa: CASSREMWSEETQYF
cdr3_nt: TGTGCCAGTAGTCGGGAAATGTGGTCCGAGGAGACCCAGTACTTC

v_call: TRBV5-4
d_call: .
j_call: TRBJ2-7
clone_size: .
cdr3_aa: CASSLVHSNEQYF
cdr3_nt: TGTGCCAGCAGCTTGGTACATAGCAACGAGCAGTACTTC

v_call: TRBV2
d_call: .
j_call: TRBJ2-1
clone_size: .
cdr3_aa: CASSEAEVTMSDEQFF
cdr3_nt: TGTGCCAGCAGTGAAGCGGAGGTCACTATGTCAGATGAGCAGTTCTTC

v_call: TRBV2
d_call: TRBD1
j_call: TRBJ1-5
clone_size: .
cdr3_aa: CASTKTGGQPQHF
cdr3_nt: TGTGCCAGCACTAAGACAGGGGGCCAGCCCCAGCATTTT

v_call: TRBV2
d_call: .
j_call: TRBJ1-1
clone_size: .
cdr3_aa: CASSEQGQSAFF
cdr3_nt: TGTGCCAGCAGTGAACAGGGGCAATCGGCTTTCTTT

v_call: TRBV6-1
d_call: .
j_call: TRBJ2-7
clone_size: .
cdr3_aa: CASSGRGASYEQYF
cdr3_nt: TGTGCCAGCAGTGGTCGGGGAGCATCCTACGAGCAGTACTTC

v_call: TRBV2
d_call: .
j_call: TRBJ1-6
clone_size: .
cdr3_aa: CAARVFHNSPLHF
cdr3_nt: TGTGCCGCCAGGGTTTTCCATAATTCACCCCTCCACTTT

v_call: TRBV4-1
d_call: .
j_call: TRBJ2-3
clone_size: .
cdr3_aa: CASSQESGATTDTQYF
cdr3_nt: TGCGCCAGCAGCCAAGAGTCCGGGGCGACCACAGATACGCAGTATTTT

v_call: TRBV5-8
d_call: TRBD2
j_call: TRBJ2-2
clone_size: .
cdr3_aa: CASRFGASGSSGTGELFF
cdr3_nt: TGTGCCAGCAGATTCGGGGCTAGCGGGAGCTCGGGCACCGGGGAGCTGTTTTTT

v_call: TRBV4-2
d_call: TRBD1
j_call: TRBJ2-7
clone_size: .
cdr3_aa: CASSNRDRGNYEQYF
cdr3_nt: TGTGCCAGCAGCAACCGGGACAGGGGGAATTACGAGCAGTACTTC

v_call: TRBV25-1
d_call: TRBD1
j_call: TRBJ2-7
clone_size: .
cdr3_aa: CASSESRTGDYEQYF
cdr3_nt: TGTGCCAGCAGTGAATCCAGGACAGGGGACTACGAGCAGTACTTC

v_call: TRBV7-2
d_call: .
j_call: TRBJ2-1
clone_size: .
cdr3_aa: CASSVQVSSYNEQFF
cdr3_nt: TGTGCCAGCAGCGTACAGGTCAGCTCCTACAATGAGCAGTTCTTC

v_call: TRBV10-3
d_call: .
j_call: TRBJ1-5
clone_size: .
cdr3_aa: CAIRAQGGREQPQHF
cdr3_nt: TGTGCCATCAGGGCCCAGGGAGGCAGGGAACAGCCCCAGCATTTT

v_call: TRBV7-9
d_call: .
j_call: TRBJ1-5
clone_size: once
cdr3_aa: CASSQGRQPQHF
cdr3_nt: TGTGCCAGCAGCCAAGGTCGGCAGCCCCAGCATTTT

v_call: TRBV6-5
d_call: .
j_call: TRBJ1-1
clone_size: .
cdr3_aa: CASSLDQNTEAFF
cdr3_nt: TGTGCCAGCAGCCTGGACCAGAACACTGAAGCTTTCTTT

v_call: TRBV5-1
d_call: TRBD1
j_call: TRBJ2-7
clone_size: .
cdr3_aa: CASSLARDGQVIVYEQYF
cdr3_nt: TGCGCCAGCAGCTTGGCCCGAGATGGACAGGTAATAGTCTACGAGCAGTACTTC

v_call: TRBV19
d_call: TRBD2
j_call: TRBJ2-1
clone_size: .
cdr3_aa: CASSTPGLAVNEQFF
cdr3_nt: TGTGCCAGTAGTACACCGGGACTAGCGGTTAATGAGCAGTTCTTC

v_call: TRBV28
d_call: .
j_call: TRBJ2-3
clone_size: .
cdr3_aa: CASSRPDTDTQYF
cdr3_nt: TGTGCCAGCAGCCGACCCGACACAGATACGCAGTATTTT

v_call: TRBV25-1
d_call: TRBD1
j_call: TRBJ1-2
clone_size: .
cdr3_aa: CASTPSRGPIYGYTF
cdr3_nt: TGTGCCAGCACTCCGAGCAGGGGGCCGATCTATGGCTACACCTTC

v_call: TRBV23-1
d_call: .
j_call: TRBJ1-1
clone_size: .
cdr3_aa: CASREPAANTEAFF
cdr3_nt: TGCGCCAGCAGGGAACCTGCAGCCAACACTGAAGCTTTCTTT